This TCR beta chain was observed in a study of blood T cell repertoires in COVID-19. Repertoires were generated with immunoSEQ multiplex PCR, while TCRdb's copy carries only in-frame clones and drops some. The sample holds a few hundred thousand clones, 84% seen once. Germline loops: CDR1 KGHSH, CDR2 LQKENI. Trimming cost V 3 bases and J 4 bases, with 9 bases left between them. The CDR3 sequence is 13 residues long. The sequenced sample consisted of peripheral blood. The origin of this receptor is a woman older than 75 with COVID-19, enrolled during active disease. The V gene is TRBV18, the J gene TRBJ2-5; D may be TRBD1 (5 bases). CDR3 protein: CASSPNQGETQYF. CDR3 in DNA: TGTGCCAGCTCACCTAACCAGGGAGAGACCCAGTACTTC.